One and the same sample provided the 30 T cell receptor beta chains below, sequenced in a study of CD8+ T cells in alopecia areata. The authors extracted RNA and reverse transcribed it into cDNA as the sequencing template. Profiled with immunoSEQ multiplex PCR; TCRdb holds only in-frame clones, not every one. The sample lists about 140,000 clones, roughly 46% occurring once. The input for sequencing was CD4+ T cells sorted from blood, taken at week 0. These receptors came from a human donor with alopecia areata.

In its sample, this clone was seen a few times. The V and J genes are TRBV2 and TRBJ2-1, with 9 bases fitting TRBD2. V shed 8 bases, J shed 9 bases, and the junction held 14 bases outside the gene matches. Germline loops: CDR1 SNHLY, CDR2 FYNNEI. The CDR3 is 15 residues long. In DNA, the CDR3 is TGTGCCAGCGGGGGCGGCGGCGGGAGGGCCACTGAGCAGTTCTTC. The encoded protein is CASGGGGGRATEQFF.

The V gene is TRBV30, the J gene TRBJ2-2, with TRBD2 as a possible D gene (6 bases). This CDR3 contains 14 residues. Germline values: CDR1 GTSNPN, CDR2 SVGIG (reference sequence). The ends were cut back, 0 bases at V and 4 bases at J, with 9 bases in the middle. In DNA form, the CDR3 reads TGTGCCTGGAGTGTAAAGGGAGGCACCGGGGAGCTGTTTTTT. Its protein product is CAWSVKGGTGELFF.

The chain couples TRBV29-1 to TRBJ2-7; 8 bases are a match to TRBD2. CDR1 SQVTM and CDR2 ANQGSEA come from the germline V gene. The CDR3 spans 14 residues. V lost 6 bases to trimming and J lost 3 bases; unmatched junction nucleotides: 10. The CDR3 nucleotides read TGCAGCGTCAAAGAGGCACTAGCGGTCTACGAGCAGTACTTC. Protein: CSVKEALAVYEQYF.

This clone was observed once. V usage is TRBV28 and J usage is TRBJ1-5; tentatively, D is TRBD1 (5 bases). V lost 6 bases, J lost 2 bases, and 11 bases lay in between. The CDR3 sequence is 14 residues long. Germline V gene sequence: CDR1 MDHEN, CDR2 SYDVKM. The CDR3 is CASSPDIGNQPQHF. The CDR3 nucleotides are TGTGCCAGCAGCCCGGACATCGGCAATCAGCCCCAGCATTTT.

V is TRBV1 and J is TRBJ2-1; the D call TRBD2 from the table was never checked on the DNA. TRBV1 is termed a pseudogene. The CDR3 consists of 14 residues. The CDR3, as DNA: TGCACCAGCAGCCAGGGGGGATGGGCCAATGAGCAGTTCTTC. Residues: CTSSQGGWANEQFF.

The rearrangement links TRBV30 to TRBJ2-1; D is possibly TRBD1 or TRBD2 (5 bases each). The CDR3 runs 12 residues. V shed 8 bases and J shed 4 bases, with 12 bases lying between them. Germline CDR1 and CDR2: GTSNPN and SVGIG (reference sequence). CDR3 residues: CAQGERYNEQFF. Here the CDR3 DNA reads TGTGCCCAAGGGGAGAGATACAATGAGCAGTTCTTC.

J is TRBJ1-3 and V is TRBV18; weak D call: TRBD1 (5 bases). Between the trimmed V and J ends, which lost 4 bases and 3 bases, there was a span of 16 bases. The CDR3 is 16 amino acids. Germline values: CDR1 KGHSH, CDR2 LQKENI. DNA for the CDR3: TGTGCCAGCTCACGTGGGGGAGCAGGATTTGGAAACACCATATATTTT. It is translated as CASSRGGAGFGNTIYF.

This clone is a singleton in its sample. The V and J genes are TRBV30 and TRBJ2-1, with D maybe TRBD2 (6 bases). Germline assignment: CDR1 GTSNPN and CDR2 SVGIG (reference sequence). CDR3 length: 14 residues. Trimming removed 4 bases from V and 3 bases from J, with 13 bases in between. The CDR3: CAWKFGRSYNEQFF. Written as DNA, the CDR3 is TGTGCCTGGAAATTCGGGAGAAGCTACAATGAGCAGTTCTTC.

This clone was observed a few times. V gene TRBV30 combines with J gene TRBJ2-1; no firm D call. The CDR3 spans 12 residues. Germline values: CDR1 GTSNPN, CDR2 SVGIG (reference sequence). The germline V and J ends were trimmed by 5 bases and 1 base, with 6 bases remaining between them. CDR3: CAWSGSYNEQFF. The CDR3 region has the DNA TGTGCCTGGTCTGGGTCCTACAATGAGCAGTTCTTC. Using reference TRBV30 and TRBJ2-1 for the parts outside the CDR3, the full variable domain is SQTIHQWPATLVQPVGSPLSLECTVEGTSNPNLYWYRQAAGRGLQLLFYSVGIGQISSEVPQNLSASRPQDRQFILSSKKLLLSDSGFYLCAWSGSYNEQFFGPGTRLTVL.

The V and J genes are TRBV7-2 and TRBJ1-4, with D possibly TRBD1 on 5 matching bases. The CDR3 covers 13 residues. Germline V gene sequence: CDR1 SGHTA, CDR2 FQGNSA. V was trimmed by 4 bases and J by 13 bases, leaving 16 bases between them. CDR3 amino acids: CASSSGTETRLFF. Here the CDR3 DNA reads TGTGCCAGCAGCTCAGGGACGGAGACCAGACTGTTTTTT.

This chain uses TRBV2 with TRBJ2-1; 7 nucleotides align to TRBD2. This CDR3 has 16 residues. Unmatched junction bases numbered 8, after V lost 4 bases and J lost 2 bases. Germline values: CDR1 SNHLY, CDR2 FYNNEI. CDR3 DNA sequence: TGTGCCAGCAGTGCGGGACGGGAGGCAACCTACAATGAGCAGTTCTTC. This gives the protein CASSAGREATYNEQFF. The variable domain in full, with the rest retrieved from reference TRBV2 and TRBJ2-1, is EPEVTQTPSHQVTQMGQEVILRCVPISNHLYFYWYRQILGQKVEFLVSFYNNEISEKSEIFDDQFSVERPDGSNFTLKIRSTKLEDSAMYFCASSAGREATYNEQFFGPGTRLTVL.

The gene calls are TRBV5-1 and TRBJ1-1; D gene ambiguous. CDR1 and CDR2 (germline): SGHRS, YFSETQ. V was cut by 2 bases and J by 0 bases, with 8 bases left in between. This CDR3 is built from 14 residues. The CDR3 DNA follows: TGCGCCAGCAGCTTTTCCACGGTGAACACTGAAGCTTTCTTT. Protein sequence: CASSFSTVNTEAFF.

V usage is TRBV30 and J usage is TRBJ2-1, with D possibly being TRBD1 or TRBD2 (5 bases each). Germline V gene lookup returns CDR1 GTSNPN and CDR2 SVGIG (reference sequence). The CDR3 sequence is 18 residues long. V was trimmed by 0 bases and J by 5 bases, leaving 23 bases between them. DNA of the CDR3: TGTGCCTGGAGTGTACGAAGGTCAGGGCCAGCGAGGGACAATGAGCAGTTCTTC. This sequence encodes CAWSVRRSGPARDNEQFF.

DNA for the CDR3: TGCGCCAGCAGTCAGGGCAGAAAGTTGCCGGCCGGGGAGCTGTTTTTT. Amino acid sequence: CASSQGRKLPAGELFF. The chain employs TRBV23-1 and TRBJ2-2; D is unresolved. TRBV23-1 is an ORF, with its function uncertain. Between the trimmed V and J ends, which lost 3 bases and 6 bases, there was a span of 17 bases. The CDR3 has 16 amino acids.

The CDR3, as DNA: TGTGCCAGCAGCTTTACGTTTCTCTATGAGCAGTTCTTC. Its translation: CASSFTFLYEQFF. V and J are TRBV7-2 and TRBJ2-1; no firm D call. Germline CDR1 is SGHTA and CDR2 is FQGNSA. The CDR3 is 13 amino acids. V gave up 3 bases and J gave up 8 bases, with 11 bases separating them.

The CDR3 spells CSVSRGVDYGYTF. The CDR3 nucleotides read TGCAGCGTCTCCAGGGGCGTGGACTATGGCTACACCTTC. The chain links TRBV29-1 to TRBJ1-2; perhaps TRBD1 as D (6 bases). Germline V lookup: CDR1 SQVTM, CDR2 ANQGSEA. With 6 bases removed from V and 3 bases from J, the gap between germline ends came to 14 bases. The CDR3 loop spans 13 amino acids.

V and J are TRBV29-1 and TRBJ2-3, with D perhaps TRBD1 or TRBD2 (6 bases each). The germline gives CDR1 SQVTM, CDR2 ANQGSEA. This CDR3 contains 14 residues. V dropped 7 bases and J dropped 1 base, with 15 bases sitting between them. The CDR3 here is CSEGGGRGTDTQYF. The DNA of the CDR3 is TGCAGCGAAGGAGGGGGGCGTGGCACAGATACGCAGTATTTT.

This rearrangement joins TRBV6-5 to TRBJ2-3; 9 bases map to TRBD2. The CDR3 has 15 residues. The V gene end was trimmed by 5 bases and the J gene end by 3 bases; junction bases not matched to a gene: 6. Germline loops: CDR1 MNHEY, CDR2 SVGAGI. CDR3 sequence: CASSRSGRYTDTQYF. In nucleotides, the CDR3 is TGTGCCAGCAGTCGAAGCGGGAGGTATACAGATACGCAGTATTTT.

A single count supports this clone. The rearrangement joins TRBV11-1 to TRBJ2-1; D ambiguous. V was pared by 5 bases and J by 0 bases, with 14 bases between. The germline CDR1 and CDR2 sequences are SGHAT and FQDESV (reference sequence). The CDR3 has 16 amino acids. The CDR3 coding sequence is TGTGCCAGCAGCGCTCCCTTAGGCGGCTCCTACAATGAGCAGTTCTTC. Protein product: CASSAPLGGSYNEQFF.

This clone showed up just a few times. V gene TRBV5-1 combines with J gene TRBJ1-1, with a possible D match to TRBD1 (5 bases). The V gene lost 0 bases and the J gene lost 3 bases, with 12 bases spanning the gap. From germline, CDR1 is SGHRS and CDR2 YFSETQ. The CDR3 runs 15 residues. As DNA, the CDR3 is TGCGCCAGCAGCTTGGATGGTACGGGGGACACTGAAGCTTTCTTT. This gives the protein CASSLDGTGDTEAFF.

This clone appeared a few times. This sequence joins TRBV7-3 and TRBJ2-6; TRBD2 aligns across 7 bases. Germline V gives CDR1 SGHTA, CDR2 FQGTGA. Losses at the gene ends were 1 base for V and 0 bases for J; bases not matched to a gene: 0. This CDR3 is built from 16 residues. CDR3 sequence (DNA): TGTGCCAGCAGCTTAAGCGGGAGCTCTGGGGCCAACGTCCTGACTTTC. It yields the protein CASSLSGSSGANVLTF.

This CDR3 reads CAWMRSSYNEQFF. CDR3 bases: TGTGCCTGGATGAGGAGCTCCTACAATGAGCAGTTCTTC. The chain combines TRBV30 with TRBJ2-1; D gene uncertain. The germline gives CDR1 GTSNPN, CDR2 SVGIG (reference sequence). Trimming cost V 4 bases and J 0 bases, with 7 bases left between them. This CDR3 is built from 13 residues.

This clone was counted between two and nine times. The same CDR3 arises from other DNA sequences in this sample as well. This chain uses TRBV27 with TRBJ1-5; D is perhaps TRBD1 (6 bases). The CDR3 contains 13 residues. Trimming stripped 6 bases from V and 2 bases from J, with 8 bases between. In germline, CDR1 is MNHEY, CDR2 SMNVEV (reference sequence). The CDR3 sequence is CASRQGGNQPQHF. CDR3 sequence (DNA): TGTGCCAGCAGACAGGGAGGCAATCAGCCCCAGCATTTT.

This clone was observed a single time. The V and J genes are TRBV30 and TRBJ1-1; D unclear. Germline V gives CDR1 GTSNPN, CDR2 SVGIG (reference sequence). The germline V and J ends were trimmed by 2 bases and 6 bases, with 7 bases remaining between them. The CDR3 runs to 11 residues. CDR3 protein: CAWSPYAEAFF. CDR3 bases: TGTGCCTGGAGTCCCTACGCTGAAGCTTTCTTT.

The sample holds one count of this clone. CDR3 nucleotides: TGTGCCAGCAGCCAGCAAGAGACCCAGTACTTC. Amino acid sequence: CASSQQETQYF. This chain connects TRBV4-2 to TRBJ2-5; D uncertain. Germline V lookup: CDR1 LGHNA, CDR2 YNFKEQ. V was pared by 3 bases and J by 2 bases, with 1 base between. The CDR3 length is 11 residues.

The V gene is TRBV2, the J gene TRBJ1-2, with D possibly TRBD1 on 5 matching bases. This CDR3 contains 13 residues. Trimming removed 3 bases at V and 3 bases at J, with 8 bases between. Germline V gives CDR1 SNHLY, CDR2 FYNNEI. As DNA, the CDR3 is TGTGCCAGCAGTGACCAGGGTGACTATGGCTACACCTTC. Protein product: CASSDQGDYGYTF.

The CDR3 bases are TGTGCCAGCGCGTGGGAGGAGACCCAGTACTTC. It translates to CASAWEETQYF. V usage is TRBV28 and J usage is TRBJ2-5; D is possibly TRBD2 (5 bases). There are 11 residues in the CDR3. From germline, CDR1 is MDHEN and CDR2 SYDVKM. V lost 8 bases and J lost 5, with 9 bases in between.

This chain links TRBV11-2 with TRBJ1-1; D is undetermined. The CDR3 extends over 13 amino acids. The germline V and J ends were trimmed by 3 bases and 4 bases, with 9 bases remaining between them. Per germline, CDR1 SGHAT and CDR2 FQNNGV. The CDR3: CASSFGSLTEAFF. CDR3 coding DNA: TGTGCCAGCAGCTTTGGCAGTCTCACTGAAGCTTTCTTT.

In this sample, this clone turned up a few times. The rearrangement joins TRBV18 to TRBJ2-3; a weak D match, TRBD2 (5 bases). In germline, CDR1 is KGHSH, CDR2 LQKENI. CDR3 length: 15 residues. With 0 bases removed from V and 6 bases from J, the gap between germline ends came to 13 bases. CDR3 residues: CASSPPSVPGDTQYF. The DNA of the CDR3 is TGTGCCAGCTCACCACCGTCAGTCCCGGGGGATACGCAGTATTTT.

The chain uses TRBV27 and TRBJ2-1, with 9 bases matching TRBD2. The V and J ends lost 6 bases and 4 bases, in that order; junction bases with no gene match: 16. CDR3 length: 18 amino acids. Germline V gives CDR1 MNHEY, CDR2 SMNVEV (reference sequence). CDR3 residues: CASSSFTGAGGNYNEQFF. The CDR3, as DNA: TGTGCCAGCAGCAGTTTTACGGGGGCGGGAGGGAATTACAATGAGCAGTTCTTC.